A selection of T cell receptor beta chains follows, all from one sample in a study of blood T cell repertoires in COVID-19. Sequencing was performed with immunoSEQ multiplex PCR; in TCRdb, only in-frame clones are kept and a portion is missing. The sample lists about 270,000 clones, approximately 85% seen once, with approximately 11% in the top ten. The source material was peripheral blood. The receptor set was obtained from a woman aged 70-85 years with acute or convalescent COVID-19. The CDR3 runs from the conserved cysteine through the conserved F or W. The D gene is left open where the match is weak. The listing skips clone size in some rows; elsewhere it reads once, few, many or a size class.

d_gene: NA; v_gene: TRBV5-1; abundance: NA; len: 15; j_gene: TRBJ1-2; CDR3aa: CASSPSPGTNYGYTF; CDR3nt: TGCGCCAGCAGCCCGTCCCCAGGGACTAACTATGGCTACACCTTC
d_gene: NA; v_gene: TRBV6-5; abundance: NA; len: 12; j_gene: TRBJ2-2; CDR3aa: CASRPRGGELFF; CDR3nt: TGTGCCAGCAGGCCCAGGGGCGGGGAGCTGTTTTTT
d_gene: TRBD1; v_gene: TRBV5-1; abundance: NA; len: 13; j_gene: TRBJ1-3; CDR3aa: CASRTGDGTTIYF; CDR3nt: TGCGCCAGCAGGACAGGGGATGGGACCACCATATATTTT
d_gene: TRBD1; v_gene: TRBV3-1/TRBV3-2; abundance: once; len: 16; j_gene: TRBJ2-1; CDR3aa: CASSTRQGRSYNEQFF; CDR3nt: TGTGCCAGCAGCACCCGACAGGGAAGGTCCTACAATGAGCAGTTCTTC
d_gene: NA; v_gene: TRBV5-5; abundance: NA; len: 14; j_gene: TRBJ2-3; CDR3aa: CASSFRAHTDTQYF; CDR3nt: TGTGCCAGCAGCTTTCGAGCCCACACAGATACGCAGTATTTT
d_gene: NA; v_gene: TRBV5-6; abundance: NA; len: 15; j_gene: TRBJ2-1; CDR3aa: CASSSDSPGSHEQFF; CDR3nt: TGTGCCAGCAGCTCTGACAGCCCGGGTAGCCATGAGCAGTTCTTC
d_gene: NA; v_gene: TRBV7-2; abundance: few; len: 13; j_gene: TRBJ1-6; CDR3aa: CASSLRRDSPLHF; CDR3nt: TGTGCCAGCAGCTTGCGGCGGGATTCACCCCTCCACTTT
d_gene: TRBD1; v_gene: TRBV2; abundance: NA; len: 17; j_gene: TRBJ1-5; CDR3aa: CASSDDRDSLLNQPQHF; CDR3nt: TGTGCCAGCAGTGATGACCGGGACAGCTTACTCAATCAGCCCCAGCATTTT
d_gene: NA; v_gene: TRBV18; abundance: NA; len: 14; j_gene: TRBJ1-1; CDR3aa: CASSRETGNTEAFF; CDR3nt: TGTGCCAGCTCACGGGAGACGGGGAACACTGAAGCTTTCTTT
d_gene: NA; v_gene: TRBV30; abundance: NA; len: 11; j_gene: TRBJ1-1; CDR3aa: CAWSILTEAFF; CDR3nt: TGTGCCTGGAGCATACTCACTGAAGCTTTCTTT
d_gene: TRBD1; v_gene: TRBV7-2; abundance: NA; len: 15; j_gene: TRBJ1-2; CDR3aa: CASSSPAGGYYGYTF; CDR3nt: TGTGCCAGCAGCTCCCCGGCAGGGGGGTACTATGGCTACACCTTC
d_gene: TRBD1; v_gene: TRBV3-1/TRBV3-2; abundance: NA; len: 15; j_gene: TRBJ2-7; CDR3aa: CASSRRGTGEGEQYF; CDR3nt: TGTGCCAGCAGCCGACGAGGGACAGGGGAGGGAGAGCAGTACTTC
d_gene: NA; v_gene: TRBV20-1; abundance: NA; len: 14; j_gene: TRBJ1-5; CDR3aa: CSASIQGLNQPQHF; CDR3nt: TGCAGTGCTAGTATTCAGGGCCTCAATCAGCCCCAGCATTTT
d_gene: TRBD1; v_gene: TRBV30; abundance: few; len: 13; j_gene: TRBJ1-3; CDR3aa: CAWSSPGQNPIYF; CDR3nt: TGTGCCTGGAGTTCGCCGGGACAGAACCCCATATATTTT
d_gene: TRBD1; v_gene: TRBV5-6; abundance: NA; len: 17; j_gene: TRBJ1-3; CDR3aa: CASSLSGTELSGNTIYF; CDR3nt: TGTGCCAGCAGCCTATCCGGGACAGAGCTCTCTGGAAACACCATATATTTT
d_gene: NA; v_gene: TRBV11-2; abundance: NA; len: 15; j_gene: TRBJ1-5; CDR3aa: CASSLAGSSNQPQHF; CDR3nt: TGTGCCAGCAGCTTAGCAGGCAGTAGCAATCAGCCCCAGCATTTT
d_gene: TRBD1; v_gene: TRBV29-1; abundance: once; len: 12; j_gene: TRBJ2-7; CDR3aa: CSAKGQGYEQYF; CDR3nt: TGCAGCGCAAAAGGACAGGGCTACGAGCAGTACTTC
d_gene: NA; v_gene: TRBV12-3/TRBV12-4; abundance: NA; len: 13; j_gene: TRBJ1-1; CDR3aa: CASSFMRGTEAFF; CDR3nt: TGTGCCAGCAGTTTCATGAGGGGGACTGAAGCTTTCTTT
d_gene: NA; v_gene: TRBV6-5; abundance: NA; len: 15; j_gene: TRBJ1-1; CDR3aa: CASSYGQGLNTEAFF; CDR3nt: TGTGCCAGCAGTTACGGTCAGGGGCTGAACACTGAAGCTTTCTTT
d_gene: NA; v_gene: TRBV20-1; abundance: NA; len: 10; j_gene: TRBJ1-1; CDR3aa: CSASAEEAFF; CDR3nt: TGCAGTGCTAGTGCGGAGGAAGCTTTCTTT
d_gene: NA; v_gene: TRBV2; abundance: NA; len: 16; j_gene: TRBJ2-4; CDR3aa: CASSDRGALAKNIQYF; CDR3nt: TGTGCCAGCAGTGATCGGGGGGCACTAGCCAAAAACATTCAGTACTTC
d_gene: TRBD1; v_gene: TRBV10-3; abundance: NA; len: 15; j_gene: TRBJ1-6; CDR3aa: CAIRTEQGTGAPLHF; CDR3nt: TGTGCCATCAGGACCGAACAGGGGACTGGGGCACCCCTCCACTTT
d_gene: TRBD1; v_gene: TRBV2; abundance: NA; len: 14; j_gene: TRBJ2-1; CDR3aa: CASSDPGGRNEQFF; CDR3nt: TGTGCCAGCAGCGACCCAGGGGGTCGAAATGAGCAGTTCTTC
d_gene: TRBD1; v_gene: TRBV11-2; abundance: NA; len: 14; j_gene: TRBJ1-1; CDR3aa: CASSRNRGNTEAFF; CDR3nt: TGTGCCAGCAGCCGCAACAGGGGAAACACTGAAGCTTTCTTT
d_gene: NA; v_gene: TRBV18; abundance: NA; len: 14; j_gene: TRBJ2-5; CDR3aa: CASSPEQFVETQYF; CDR3nt: TGTGCCAGCTCACCGGAACAGTTCGTGGAGACCCAGTACTTC
d_gene: NA; v_gene: TRBV19; abundance: NA; len: 15; j_gene: TRBJ1-2; CDR3aa: CASRNSRDRVAEGTF; CDR3nt: NA
d_gene: NA; v_gene: TRBV15; abundance: few; len: 16; j_gene: TRBJ2-2; CDR3aa: CATSRDPTGITGELFF; CDR3nt: TGTGCCACCAGCAGAGATCCTACAGGGATCACCGGGGAGCTGTTTTTT
d_gene: TRBD2; v_gene: TRBV5-6; abundance: NA; len: 15; j_gene: TRBJ2-1; CDR3aa: CASSWTAASSGGEFF; CDR3nt: TGTGCCAGCAGCTGGACAGCCGCCTCTAGCGGGGGGGAGTTCTTC
d_gene: NA; v_gene: TRBV6-5; abundance: NA; len: 13; j_gene: TRBJ1-4; CDR3aa: CASKTQGNEKLFF; CDR3nt: TGTGCCAGCAAAACCCAGGGAAATGAAAAACTGTTTTTT
d_gene: TRBD1; v_gene: TRBV2; abundance: NA; len: 14; j_gene: TRBJ1-2; CDR3aa: CASTPGTGNYGYTF; CDR3nt: TGTGCCAGCACCCCAGGGACAGGGAACTATGGCTACACCTTC
d_gene: TRBD1; v_gene: TRBV3-1/TRBV3-2; abundance: NA; len: 14; j_gene: TRBJ1-2; CDR3aa: CASSPGTGGKGYTF; CDR3nt: TGTGCCAGCAGCCCCGGGACAGGGGGGAAAGGCTACACCTTC
d_gene: TRBD1; v_gene: TRBV11-2; abundance: NA; len: 15; j_gene: TRBJ1-2; CDR3aa: CASSTPGQRNYGYTF; CDR3nt: TGTGCCAGCAGCACTCCGGGACAGAGAAACTATGGCTACACCTTC
d_gene: TRBD2; v_gene: TRBV19; abundance: NA; len: 14; j_gene: TRBJ2-1; CDR3aa: CASSRTSGGAEQFF; CDR3nt: TGTGCCAGTAGTAGGACTAGCGGGGGGGCCGAGCAGTTCTTC
d_gene: TRBD1; v_gene: TRBV2; abundance: NA; len: 14; j_gene: TRBJ1-2; CDR3aa: CASSGQQGTPGYTF; CDR3nt: TGTGCCAGCAGTGGTCAACAGGGGACCCCTGGCTACACCTTC
d_gene: NA; v_gene: TRBV5-6; abundance: NA; len: 17; j_gene: TRBJ1-3; CDR3aa: CASSWETGQISGNTIYF; CDR3nt: TGTGCCAGCAGCTGGGAAACAGGGCAGATCTCTGGAAACACCATATATTTT
d_gene: NA; v_gene: TRBV20-1; abundance: NA; len: 13; j_gene: TRBJ1-2; CDR3aa: CSASEPGRYGYTF; CDR3nt: TGCAGTGCTAGTGAGCCAGGGAGGTATGGCTACACCTTC
d_gene: NA; v_gene: TRBV5-1; abundance: NA; len: 15; j_gene: TRBJ2-7; CDR3aa: CASSLSTAVGHEQYF; CDR3nt: TGCGCCAGCAGCTTGTCAACCGCTGTTGGGCACGAGCAGTACTTC
d_gene: TRBD2; v_gene: TRBV3-1/TRBV3-2; abundance: NA; len: 20; j_gene: TRBJ2-2; CDR3aa: CASSQRRPRGGAGNTGELFF; CDR3nt: TGTGCCAGCAGCCAAAGAAGACCTCGCGGGGGGGCGGGAAACACCGGGGAGCTGTTTTTT
d_gene: TRBD1; v_gene: TRBV19; abundance: NA; len: 14; j_gene: TRBJ1-5; CDR3aa: CASSKNRGNQPQHF; CDR3nt: TGTGCCAGTAGTAAGAACAGGGGTAATCAGCCCCAGCATTTT
d_gene: TRBD2; v_gene: TRBV4-1; abundance: NA; len: 17; j_gene: TRBJ2-5; CDR3aa: CASSRLPGLAGGETQYF; CDR3nt: TGCGCCAGCAGCCGCCTTCCGGGACTAGCGGGGGGAGAGACCCAGTACTTC
d_gene: TRBD1; v_gene: TRBV7-9; abundance: few; len: 15; j_gene: TRBJ1-6; CDR3aa: CASSLTGTGNSPLHF; CDR3nt: TGTGCCAGCAGCTTAACCGGGACAGGGAATTCACCCCTCCACTTT
d_gene: NA; v_gene: TRBV7-3; abundance: NA; len: 13; j_gene: TRBJ1-1; CDR3aa: CASSSGGNTEAFF; CDR3nt: TGTGCCAGCAGCTCCGGAGGGAACACTGAAGCTTTCTTT